The 30 T cell receptor beta chains in this list originate from one sample, sequenced in a study of blood T cells in healthy people across ages. With a J-beta primer mix and a sample-barcoded 5' primer, a second PCR ran about 7 to 11 cycles. A single record per CDR3 protein comes from TCRdb applying MiXCR to the 5' RACE reads. The sample carries almost 300,000 distinct CDR3 sequences, 25% to 30% recorded once. What was sequenced was blood. The receptors shown here come from a woman in her 70s in good health.

The gene calls are TRBV18 and TRBJ2-5; maybe TRBD1 (5 bases). V dropped 3 bases and J dropped 5 bases, with 13 bases sitting between them. The CDR3 is made up of 14 amino acids. Germline values: CDR1 KGHSH, CDR2 LQKENI. The CDR3 reads CASSPGLGIETQYF. DNA of the CDR3: TGTGCCAGCTCACCGGGGCTAGGGATTGAGACCCAGTACTTC.

V usage is TRBV29-1 and J usage is TRBJ1-2; D possibly corresponds to TRBD1 (5 bases). Germline V gives CDR1 SQVTM, CDR2 ANQGSEA. V lost 4 bases and J 4 bases, leaving 10 bases between the germline ends. CDR3 length: 12 amino acids. The DNA of the CDR3 is TGCAGCGTTGTTGCAGGGACCTATGGCTACACCTTC. This encodes CSVVAGTYGYTF.

This chain connects TRBV18 to TRBJ2-7; 7 bases fit TRBD2. Germline V lookup: CDR1 KGHSH, CDR2 LQKENI. Trimming cost V 6 bases and J 2 bases; bases outside gene matches: 7. The length of the CDR3 is 14 residues. The CDR3 nucleotides read TGTGCCAGCTCCCCCAGGGAGGGCCCCTACGAGCAGTACTTC. This sequence encodes CASSPREGPYEQYF.

The V gene is TRBV7-9, the J gene TRBJ2-2, with 7 bases that match TRBD1. CDR1 and CDR2 from the germline V gene are SEHNR and FQNEAQ (reference sequence). CDR3 length: 16 amino acids. The trim removed 4 bases at V and 3 bases at J, leaving 8 bases unmatched. The CDR3 DNA sequence: TGTGCCAGCAGCTCGCTGACAGGGACGGACACCGGGGAGCTGTTTTTT. Translated, it gives CASSSLTGTDTGELFF.

The chain employs TRBV20-1 and TRBJ2-7; D may be TRBD1 (6 bases). Germline CDR1 reads DFQATT; CDR2 reads SNEGSKA (reference sequence). The ends were cut back, 8 bases at V and 4 bases at J, with 18 bases in the middle. This CDR3 has 13 amino acids. The CDR3, as DNA: TGCAGTACCAAGGCAGGGGCAACGTACGAGCAGTACTTC. Translation: CSTKAGATYEQYF.

This clonotype occurred a few times. This sequence may be a read error, since a much larger clone differs from it by one base. The chain employs TRBV6-5 and TRBJ2-7, with 8 bases matching TRBD2. The ends lost 6 bases at V and 3 bases at J; junction bases unmatched: 4. CDR3 length: 13 residues. Germline loops: CDR1 MNHEY, CDR2 SVGAGI. The CDR3 protein is CASRTGTSYEQYF. CDR3 sequence (DNA): TGTGCCAGCAGAACCGGGACTAGCTACGAGCAGTACTTC.

V and J are TRBV7-9 and TRBJ2-5; a possible D gene is TRBD1 (6 bases). Trimming cost V 5 bases and J 2 bases, with 9 bases left between them. CDR3 length: 13 amino acids. From germline, CDR1 is SEHNR and CDR2 FQNEAQ (reference sequence). The CDR3 DNA is TGTGCCAGCAGCCAACAGGGACAAGAGACCCAGTACTTC. It is translated as CASSQQGQETQYF.

This rearrangement joins TRBV28 to TRBJ2-5; 7 bases match TRBD1. The J call may be incorrect, as the DNA end agrees better with TRBJ2-7. Germline CDR1 and CDR2: MDHEN and SYDVKM. This CDR3 is 16 amino acids long. The DNA of the CDR3 is TGTGCCAGCAGTGCCACCAGAACAGGGGTCTCCTACGAGCAGTACTTC. Its translation: CASSATRTGVSYEQYF.

The rearrangement links TRBV2 to TRBJ2-1; D might be TRBD1 (5 bases). Trimming took 1 base from V and 9 from J, leaving 10 bases between them. The germline V gene encodes CDR1 SNHLY and CDR2 FYNNEI. The CDR3 length is 13 residues. CDR3 DNA: TGTGCCAGCAGTGAAGAAAGTAGGGGTGAGCAGTTCTTC. This translates into CASSEESRGEQFF.

This clonotype was seen a few times. In DNA form, the CDR3 reads TGCAGTGCGCCGGACAGGGCTGTGGAGACCCAGTACTTC. It translates to CSAPDRAVETQYF. The chain recombines TRBV20-1 with TRBJ2-5, with TRBD1 matching over 8 bases. Unmatched junction bases numbered 8, after V lost 6 bases and J lost 5 bases. Germline V gene lookup returns CDR1 DFQATT and CDR2 SNEGSKA (reference sequence). This CDR3 has 13 amino acids.

The J gene is TRBJ1-1, the V gene TRBV29-1, with no clear D. The CDR3 length is 13 residues. Germline CDR1 is SQVTM and CDR2 is ANQGSEA. V lost 2 bases and J lost 4, with 11 bases in between. For the CDR3, the DNA is TGCAGCGTTGAAAGCGGGGAGAGCACTGAAGCTTTCTTT. It translates to CSVESGESTEAFF.

This clonotype came up a few times. This sequence joins TRBV29-1 and TRBJ2-1, with D hard to call. Germline CDR1 reads SQVTM; CDR2 reads ANQGSEA. This CDR3 has 14 amino acids. The germline V and J ends were trimmed by 2 bases and 4 bases, with 12 bases remaining between them. The CDR3 reads CSVEPADNYNEQFF. The CDR3, as DNA: TGCAGCGTTGAACCGGCAGACAATTACAATGAGCAGTTCTTC.

This clonotype was detected a few times. The rearrangement uses TRBV4-3 and TRBJ2-1; D is unresolved. Germline CDR1 reads LGHNA; CDR2 reads YSLEER. The CDR3 loop spans 13 amino acids. V lost 0 bases to trimming and J lost 3 bases, with 3 bases between them. The CDR3 here is CASSQEHYNEQFF. The CDR3 bases are TGCGCCAGCAGCCAAGAACACTACAATGAGCAGTTCTTC.

In its sample, this clonotype was seen a few times. The rearrangement uses TRBV29-1 and TRBJ1-1; TRBD1 matches 10 bases. The CDR3 is 13 residues long. The germline V gene has CDR1 SQVTM and CDR2 ANQGSEA. J lost 2 bases, V lost 4 bases, and 1 base had no gene match. CDR3 protein: CSVATGGNTEAFF. CDR3 sequence (DNA): TGCAGCGTTGCGACAGGGGGCAACACTGAAGCTTTCTTT. The entire variable domain, with the rest obtained from reference TRBV29-1 and TRBJ1-1, is as follows: SAVISQKPSRDICQRGTSLTIQCQVDSQVTMMFWYRQQPGQSLTLIATANQGSEATYESGFVIDKFPISRPNLTFSTLTVSNMSPEDSSIYLCSVATGGNTEAFFGQGTRLTVV.

J is TRBJ2-5 and V is TRBV7-2, with 7 nucleotides matching TRBD1. The J segment lost 2 bases and the V segment lost 5 bases, leaving 11 bases of the junction unmatched. Germline V gives CDR1 SGHTA, CDR2 FQGNSA. This CDR3 contains 16 residues. The CDR3, as DNA: TGTGCCAGCAGCCGACAGGGTGGTTTGAGTCAAGAGACCCAGTACTTC. It translates to CASSRQGGLSQETQYF.

The rearrangement uses TRBV11-2 and TRBJ2-1, with 14 bases aligning to TRBD2. CDR1 and CDR2 (germline): SGHAT, FQNNGV. The V segment lost 2 bases and the J segment 7 bases; nucleotides outside the gene matches: 10. This CDR3 region has 18 residues. As DNA, the CDR3 is TGTGCCAGCAGCTTACTTCGGGGACTAGCGGGAGTCGGTAATGAGCAGTTCTTC. This gives the protein CASSLLRGLAGVGNEQFF.

Notes on this clonotype: A read error may account for a junction end that differs from germline. The chain carries TRBV14 and TRBJ2-1, with 7 positions matching TRBD2. Per the germline V gene, CDR1 is SGHDN and CDR2 is FVKESK. The CDR3 consists of 16 residues. The chain's CDR3 is CAGSHRRAGPYNEQFF. The CDR3 nucleotides are TGTGCCGGCAGCCACCGTCGAGCGGGGCCCTACAATGAGCAGTTCTTC.

This clonotype was detected a few times. The V call is TRBV12-3 or TRBV12-4, the J call TRBJ2-5; 10 nucleotides align to TRBD1. This CDR3 region has 15 residues. The trim removed 5 bases at V and 5 bases at J, leaving 8 bases unmatched. CDR3 sequence (DNA): TGTGCCAGCAGTCCTAGACAGGGGGCAAGGGAGACCCAGTACTTC. This sequence encodes CASSPRQGARETQYF.

A few counts support this clonotype. This chain uses TRBV18 with TRBJ1-1, with D hard to call. With 2 bases removed from V and 4 bases from J, the gap between germline ends came to 8 bases. This CDR3 contains 13 residues. Germline CDR1 KGHSH, CDR2 LQKENI. For the CDR3, the DNA is TGTGCCAGCTCACCAAAGGATCGCACTGAAGCTTTCTTT. Its translation: CASSPKDRTEAFF. Full variable domain (missing parts from reference TRBV18 and TRBJ1-1): NAGVMQNPRHLVRRRGQEARLRCSPMKGHSHVYWYRQLPEEGLKFMVYLQKENIIDESGMPKERFSAEFPKEGPSILRIQQVVRGDSAAYFCASSPKDRTEAFFGQGTRLTVV.

This clonotype was found a few times. The chain carries TRBV20-1 and TRBJ1-2; tentatively, D is TRBD1 (6 bases). CDR1 is DFQATT, CDR2 SNEGSKA, per germline (reference sequence). The CDR3 is 16 amino acids. V was clipped by 6 bases and J by 3 bases, with 23 bases between them. CDR3 DNA: TGCAGTGCCGCCACTAAATCGACAGGTTACGACTATGGCTACACCTTC. It specifies CSAATKSTGYDYGYTF.

Here the CDR3 reads CASSVAGLASTDTQYF. The DNA for the CDR3 is TGCGCCAGCAGCGTTGCGGGCCTTGCTAGCACAGATACGCAGTATTTT. The chain links TRBV5-1 to TRBJ2-3; D is perhaps TRBD2 (5 bases). The CDR3 extends over 16 amino acids. V lost 4 bases and J 0 bases, leaving 15 bases between the germline ends. The germline CDR1 and CDR2 sequences are SGHRS and YFSETQ.

This clonotype was observed at least ten times. The V gene is TRBV7-2, the J gene TRBJ2-5; the D call may be TRBD1 or TRBD2 (7 bases each). Trimming cost V 4 bases and J 6 bases, with 15 bases left between them. The CDR3 totals 14 residues. Germline V lookup: CDR1 SGHTA, CDR2 FQGNSA. CDR3: CASSSRQGGQTQYF. The CDR3 DNA is TGTGCCAGCAGCTCCCGACAGGGAGGGCAGACCCAGTACTTC.

The chain has TRBV7-8 and TRBJ2-7, with D possibly TRBD2 on 5 matching bases. Germline CDR1 SGHVS, CDR2 FQNEAQ. Trimming stripped 5 bases from V and 2 bases from J, with 10 bases between. CDR3 length: 13 amino acids. CDR3 in amino acids: CASSHSGTYEQYF. The CDR3, as DNA: TGTGCCAGCAGCCATTCCGGGACCTACGAGCAGTACTTC.

This clonotype showed up just a few times. The chain carries TRBV6-5 and TRBJ2-7; TRBD2 aligns across 8 bases. The last part of the DNA fits TRBJ2-1 better; the J call may be wrong. Germline loops: CDR1 MNHEY, CDR2 SVGAGI. The length of the CDR3 is 14 residues. CDR3 region: CASSPRRGEHEQFF. CDR3 coding DNA: TGTGCCAGCAGTCCGCGGCGGGGGGAACATGAGCAGTTCTTC.

This clonotype was seen more than once but under ten times. The chain uses TRBV9 and TRBJ2-7; D gene ambiguous. Per the germline V gene, CDR1 is SGDLS and CDR2 is YYNGEE. There are 14 residues in the CDR3. Trimming cost V 0 bases and J 2 bases, with 9 bases left between them. For the CDR3, the DNA is TGTGCCAGCAGCGTAGCTTGGGAAACCTACGAGCAGTACTTC. Its protein is CASSVAWETYEQYF. The full variable domain, completed using reference TRBV9 and TRBJ2-7, is DSGVTQTPKHLITATGQRVTLRCSPRSGDLSVYWYQQSLDQGLQFLIQYYNGEERAKGNILERFSAQQFPDLHSELNLSSLELGDSALYFCASSVAWETYEQYFGPGTRLTVT.

This chain uses TRBV7-2 with TRBJ2-3, with D possibly matching TRBD2 (6 bases). This CDR3 comprises 12 residues. Germline V CDR1 and CDR2: SGHTA, FQGNSA. V was pared by 5 bases and J by 9 bases, with 12 bases between. CDR3 in DNA: TGTGCCAGCAGCGAGACTAGAGAAACGCAGTATTTT. As protein: CASSETRETQYF.

This clonotype turned up a few times. The chain links TRBV6-5 to TRBJ1-4, with 9 bases matching TRBD1. The CDR3 spans 15 residues. The germline V gene encodes CDR1 MNHEY and CDR2 SVGAGI. The V and J ends lost 5 bases and 6 bases, in that order; junction bases with no gene match: 7. The CDR3 DNA follows: TGTGCCAGCAGTCAACCGGGACAGGGAGATGAAAAACTGTTTTTT. Translating it yields CASSQPGQGDEKLFF.

This clonotype was seen many times. The rearrangement links TRBV6-6 to TRBJ1-6; TRBD1 agrees at 8 bases. The junction had 6 bases not matched to a gene; V was cut back by 3 bases and J by 8 bases. Germline V lookup: CDR1 MNHNY, CDR2 SVGAGI (reference sequence). The CDR3 sequence is 15 residues long. CDR3 residues: CASSYYQGADSPLHF. DNA for the CDR3: TGTGCCAGCAGTTATTACCAGGGGGCTGATTCACCCCTCCACTTT.

Concerning this clonotype: Germline and junction disagree at one end, which may indicate a read error. The chain uses TRBV28 and TRBJ1-1; TRBD1 matches 7 bases. The CDR3 totals 15 residues. CDR1 MDHEN and CDR2 SYDVKM come from the germline V gene. CDR3 sequence: CASRARGQRYTEAFF. In nucleotides, the CDR3 is TGTGCCAGCAGGGCCCGGGGACAGCGGTACACTGAAGCCTTCTTT. Full variable domain (rest looked up from reference TRBV28 and TRBJ1-1): DVKVTQSSRYLVKRTGEKVFLECVQDMDHENMFWYRQDPGLGLRLIYFSYDVKMKEKGDIPEGYSVSREKKERFSLILESASTNQTSMYLCASRARGQRYTEAFFGQGTRLTVV.

The chain combines TRBV12-3 or TRBV12-4 with TRBJ1-5, with a tentative D call TRBD1 (6 bases). V gave up 5 bases and J gave up 4 bases, with 12 bases separating them. The CDR3 has 14 amino acids. The CDR3 region is CASSPMGANQPQHF. The CDR3 bases are TGTGCCAGCAGTCCCATGGGGGCTAATCAGCCCCAGCATTTT.